A selection of T cell receptor beta chains follows, all from one sample in a study of early T cells in non-severe SARS-CoV-2 infection. TCRdb itself ran the 5' RACE reads through MiXCR, one entry per CDR3 protein. Among 90,000 to 120,000 distinct CDR3 sequences listed, around 10% were seen once. The specimen sequenced was whole blood. The receptors come from an adult who was a healthcare worker with PCR-confirmed SARS-CoV-2 infection or an uninfected control (not recorded which). Each CDR3 is given with its conserved first and last residue.

V | CDR3
TRBV2 | CASSEALRGPSGSPDTQYF
TRBV7-9 | CASSRQGISEKLFF
TRBV7-2 | CASSFGMLAKNIQYF
TRBV19 | CATGTRAGGIYEQYF
TRBV6-5 | CASSSNPTSGRSTDTQYF
TRBV6-2/TRBV6-3 | CASSLGVDAFF
TRBV7-9 | CASSLAGGLAETDTQYF
TRBV29-1 | CSARDSSLYEQYF
TRBV2 | CASAVAKNIQYF
TRBV2 | CASRRGLAGGPAYEQFF
TRBV7-3 | CASSLMGRGHANTGELFF
TRBV20-1 | CSTRSRLAGVSSEQFF
TRBV6-5 | CASSSLLLGGNTEAFF
TRBV20-1 | CSARVYPTASTDTQYF
TRBV4-1 | CASSQVAYQGWGSPLHF
TRBV7-2 | CASSGARSYNEQFF
TRBV28 | CASSHAETTF
TRBV7-9 | CASSTGRSNEQFF
TRBV2 | CASSGDLAGGGEQFF
TRBV5-1 | CASQTGTGPKNIQYF
TRBV5-4 | CASSYGLLSGDEQFF
TRBV25-1 | CASSPDRFTYEQYF
TRBV12-3/TRBV12-4 | CASSFSSSGNVGEQFF
TRBV20-1 | CSASHLGQSADTQYF
TRBV6-2/TRBV6-3 | CASSPREVVGQPQHF
TRBV10-3 | CATHRALSSDTQYF
TRBV7-6 | CASSLAAGGEQYF
TRBV5-6 | CASRGLAGGKSYEQYF
TRBV29-1 | CSGRDRGSGETQYF
TRBV6-2/TRBV6-3 | CASFGWAEAFF
TRBV7-9 | CASSLGTRETQYF
TRBV10-3 | CAICDRDRGSSHYGYTF
TRBV3-1 | CASSQEPSVYNEQFF
TRBV6-5 | CASSSTGTQGTGELFF
TRBV15 | CATSRFGLGGYEQYF
TRBV20-1 | CSAIHRLAGPTDTQYF
TRBV4-2 | CASSQGSVAGVGLADTQYF
TRBV2 | CASRLWNEQFF
TRBV24-1 | CATSETTGYEQYF
TRBV7-9 | CASSSVLNTEAFF
TRBV10-3 | CAMTGTVNTGELFF
TRBV5-6 | CASSNRDVRKKLFF
TRBV20-1 | CSARDTLNSPLHF
TRBV27 | CASSLTTGLGDTQYF